This TCR beta chain was sequenced during a study of vaccination effects on CD4 cells after COVID-19. Remarks on this clone: Its antigen remains unknown.

Whole-study results and caveats: Long after vaccination, the clones induced by infection and by vaccine shrank markedly in size.

Sequencing was preceded by expansion of antigen-specific CD4+ T cells with viral peptide pools in the ViraFEST assay. It was after approximately 11 days of culture that CD4+ T cells were isolated. Participants got two doses of BNT162b2 or mRNA-1273 vaccine. Absence of prior SARS-CoV-2 infection characterized the vaccine recipients, who showed negative nucleocapsid antibodies. They grew approximately 2.1 million PBMC in each well, adding 7.5 to 10 IU/ml IL-2 and 10 ug/ml peptides. The CDR3 is 13 residues long. Germline loops: CDR1 SGHAT, CDR2 FQNNGV. Trimming left V 4 bases short and J 4 bases short, with 10 bases between. Sequencing used immunoSEQ multiplex PCR; TCRdb keeps in-frame clones, though not all of them. The sample consists of about 24,000 clones, roughly 80% of them appearing once.

The TCR originated in a human donor who received a COVID-19 vaccine. Some clones in this sample may be carry-over from other donors' samples. This chain uses TRBV11-2 with TRBJ2-5; D gene uncertain. Sequencing used CD4+ T cells from PBMCs cultured with SARS-CoV-2 spike peptides, obtained after COVID-19 vaccination. In nucleotides, the CDR3 is TGTGCCAGCAGCTCGACGGATAGAGAGACCCAGTACTTC. This encodes CASSSTDRETQYF.